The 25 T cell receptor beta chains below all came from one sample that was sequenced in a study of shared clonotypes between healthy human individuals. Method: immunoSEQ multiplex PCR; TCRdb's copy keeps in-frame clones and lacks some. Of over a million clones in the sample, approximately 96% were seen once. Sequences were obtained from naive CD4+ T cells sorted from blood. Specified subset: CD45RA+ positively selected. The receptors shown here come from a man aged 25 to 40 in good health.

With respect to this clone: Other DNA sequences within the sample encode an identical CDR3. CDR3 coding DNA: TGCGCCAGCAGCTTGAGTACAGGAGGGACCGGGGAGCTGTTTTTT. Amino acids: CASSLSTGGTGELFF. This sequence joins TRBV5-1 and TRBJ2-2; the D gene is possibly TRBD2 (6 bases). With 1 base removed from V and 5 bases from J, the gap between germline ends came to 12 bases. Germline V gives CDR1 SGHRS, CDR2 YFSETQ. The CDR3 has 15 residues.

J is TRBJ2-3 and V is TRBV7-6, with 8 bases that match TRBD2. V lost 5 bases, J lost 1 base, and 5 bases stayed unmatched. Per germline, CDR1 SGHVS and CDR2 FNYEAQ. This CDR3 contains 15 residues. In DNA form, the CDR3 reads TGTGCCAGCAGCCCAAGCGGGAGAGGCACAGATACGCAGTATTTT. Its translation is CASSPSGRGTDTQYF.

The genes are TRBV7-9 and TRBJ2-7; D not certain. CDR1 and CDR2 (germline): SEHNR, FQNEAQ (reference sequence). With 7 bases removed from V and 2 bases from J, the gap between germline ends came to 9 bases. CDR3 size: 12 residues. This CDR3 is CASTPLAYEQYF. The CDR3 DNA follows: TGTGCCAGCACCCCGCTCGCCTACGAGCAGTACTTC.

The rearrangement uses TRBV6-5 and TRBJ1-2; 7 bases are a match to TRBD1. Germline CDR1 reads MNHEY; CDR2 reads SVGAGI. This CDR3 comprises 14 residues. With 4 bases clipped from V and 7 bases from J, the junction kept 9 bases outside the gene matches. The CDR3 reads CASSSRQGRSGYTF. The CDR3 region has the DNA TGTGCCAGCAGTTCACGACAGGGAAGGAGTGGCTACACCTTC.

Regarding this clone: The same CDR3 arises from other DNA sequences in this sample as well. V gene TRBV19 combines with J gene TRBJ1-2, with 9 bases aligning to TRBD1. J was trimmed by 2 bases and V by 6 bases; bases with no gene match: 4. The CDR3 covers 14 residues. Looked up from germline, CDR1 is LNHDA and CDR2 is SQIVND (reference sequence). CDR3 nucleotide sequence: TGTGCCAGTAGATCGGGACAGGGAAACTATGGCTACACCTTC. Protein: CASRSGQGNYGYTF.

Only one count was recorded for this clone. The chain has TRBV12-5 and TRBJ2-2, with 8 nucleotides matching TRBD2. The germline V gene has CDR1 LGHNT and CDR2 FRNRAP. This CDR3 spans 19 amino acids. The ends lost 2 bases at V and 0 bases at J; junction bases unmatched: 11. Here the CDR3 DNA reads TGTGCTAGTGGTTTGTTCGTGGGACTAGAGAAGACGAACACCGGGGAGCTGTTTTTT. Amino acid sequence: CASGLFVGLEKTNTGELFF.

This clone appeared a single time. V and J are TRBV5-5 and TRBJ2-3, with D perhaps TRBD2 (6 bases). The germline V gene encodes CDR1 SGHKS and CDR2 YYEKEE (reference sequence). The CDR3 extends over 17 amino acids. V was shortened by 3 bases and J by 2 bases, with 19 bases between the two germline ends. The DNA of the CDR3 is TGTGCCAGCAGCTCCATCACGAGTAGCGGTAACACAGATACGCAGTATTTT. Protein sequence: CASSSITSSGNTDTQYF.

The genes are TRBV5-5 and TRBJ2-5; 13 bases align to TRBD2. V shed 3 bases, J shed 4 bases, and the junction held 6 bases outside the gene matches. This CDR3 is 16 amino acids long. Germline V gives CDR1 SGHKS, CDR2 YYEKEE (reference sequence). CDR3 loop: CASSSRLAGGLETQYF. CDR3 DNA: TGTGCCAGCAGCTCCCGACTAGCGGGAGGATTAGAGACCCAGTACTTC.

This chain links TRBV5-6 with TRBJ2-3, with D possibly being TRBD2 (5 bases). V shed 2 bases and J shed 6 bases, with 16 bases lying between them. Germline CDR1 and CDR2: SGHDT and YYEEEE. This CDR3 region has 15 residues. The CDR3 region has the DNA TGTGCCAGCAGCTTAGGTAGCGTCTGGAGGGATACGCAGTATTTT. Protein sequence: CASSLGSVWRDTQYF.

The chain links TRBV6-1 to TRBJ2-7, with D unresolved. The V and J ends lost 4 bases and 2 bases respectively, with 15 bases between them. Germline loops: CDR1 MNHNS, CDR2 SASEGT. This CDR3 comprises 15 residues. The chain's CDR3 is CASSVGSNLPYEQYF. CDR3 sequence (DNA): TGTGCCAGCAGTGTAGGATCCAACCTCCCCTACGAGCAGTACTTC.

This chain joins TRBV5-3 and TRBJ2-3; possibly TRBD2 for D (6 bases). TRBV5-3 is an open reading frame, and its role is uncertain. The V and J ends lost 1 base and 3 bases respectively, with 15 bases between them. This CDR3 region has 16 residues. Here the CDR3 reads CARSLCSLAETDTQYF. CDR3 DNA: TGTGCCAGAAGCTTGTGTAGTTTAGCGGAGACAGATACGCAGTATTTT.

The CDR3 loop reads CASSSREGSGELFF. The CDR3 DNA sequence: TGTGCCAGCAGCTCGCGGGAGGGCAGCGGGGAGCTGTTTTTT. The chain is built from TRBV7-2 and TRBJ2-2; 9 bases map to TRBD2. Losses at the gene ends were 4 bases for V and 7 bases for J; bases not matched to a gene: 4. CDR1 is SGHTA, CDR2 FQGNSA, per germline. The CDR3 consists of 14 residues.

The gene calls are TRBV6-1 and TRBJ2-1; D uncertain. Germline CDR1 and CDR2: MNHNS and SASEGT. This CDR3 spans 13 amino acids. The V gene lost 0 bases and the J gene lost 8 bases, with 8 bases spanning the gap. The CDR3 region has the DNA TGTGCCAGCAGTGAAGCGCCTAGGGATGAGCAGTTCTTC. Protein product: CASSEAPRDEQFF.

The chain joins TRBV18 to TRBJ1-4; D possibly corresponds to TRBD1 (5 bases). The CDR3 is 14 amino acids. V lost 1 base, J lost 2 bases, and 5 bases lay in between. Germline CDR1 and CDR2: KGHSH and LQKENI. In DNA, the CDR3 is TGTGCCAGCTCACCACGACAGACTAATGAAAAACTGTTTTTT. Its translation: CASSPRQTNEKLFF.

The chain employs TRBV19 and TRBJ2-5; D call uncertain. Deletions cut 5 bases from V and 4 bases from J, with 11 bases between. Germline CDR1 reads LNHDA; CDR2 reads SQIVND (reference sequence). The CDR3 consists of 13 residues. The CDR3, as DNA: TGTGCCAGTAGTCACCAAAAGGCAGAGACCCAGTACTTC. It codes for CASSHQKAETQYF.

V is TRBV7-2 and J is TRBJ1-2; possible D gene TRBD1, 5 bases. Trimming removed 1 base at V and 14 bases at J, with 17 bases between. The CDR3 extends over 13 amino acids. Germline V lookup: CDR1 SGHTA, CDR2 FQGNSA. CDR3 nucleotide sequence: TGTGCCAGCAGCTTAGACACTCCCTCGGGGGAGACCTTC. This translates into CASSLDTPSGETF.

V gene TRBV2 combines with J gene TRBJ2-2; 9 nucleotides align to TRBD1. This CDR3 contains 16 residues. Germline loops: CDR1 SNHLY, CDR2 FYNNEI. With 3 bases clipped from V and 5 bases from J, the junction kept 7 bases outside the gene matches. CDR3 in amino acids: CASSDLGTGRTGELFF. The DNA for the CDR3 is TGTGCCAGCAGTGACCTCGGGACAGGGAGAACCGGGGAGCTGTTTTTT.

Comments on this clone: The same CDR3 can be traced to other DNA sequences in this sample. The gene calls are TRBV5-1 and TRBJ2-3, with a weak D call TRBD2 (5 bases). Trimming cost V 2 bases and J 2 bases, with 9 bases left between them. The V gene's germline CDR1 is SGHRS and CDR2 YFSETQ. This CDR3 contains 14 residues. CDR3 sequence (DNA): TGCGCCAGCAGCTTAGCGGACTCCACAGATACGCAGTATTTT. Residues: CASSLADSTDTQYF.

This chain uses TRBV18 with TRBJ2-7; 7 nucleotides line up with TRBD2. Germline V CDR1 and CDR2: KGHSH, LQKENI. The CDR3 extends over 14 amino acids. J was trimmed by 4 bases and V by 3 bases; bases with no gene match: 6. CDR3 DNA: TGTGCCAGCTCACCTGGCGGGAGAGGATACGAGCAGTACTTC. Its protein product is CASSPGGRGYEQYF.

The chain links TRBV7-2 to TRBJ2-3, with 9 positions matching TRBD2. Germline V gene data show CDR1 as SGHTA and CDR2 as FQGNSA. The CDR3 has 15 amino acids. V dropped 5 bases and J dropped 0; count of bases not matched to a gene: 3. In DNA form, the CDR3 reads TGTGCCAGCAGCCTAACTAGCGGGAGCACAGATACGCAGTATTTT. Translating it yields CASSLTSGSTDTQYF.

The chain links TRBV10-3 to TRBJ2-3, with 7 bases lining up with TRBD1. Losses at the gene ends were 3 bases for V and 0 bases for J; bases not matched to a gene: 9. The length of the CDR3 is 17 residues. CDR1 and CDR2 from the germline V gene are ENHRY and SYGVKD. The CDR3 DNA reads TGTGCCATCAGTGATGAAGGGGGCGCTTTCAGCACAGATACGCAGTATTTT. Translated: CAISDEGGAFSTDTQYF.

The CDR3 protein is CASSPSRQEYEQYF. The DNA for the CDR3 is TGTGCCAGCTCACCGTCTCGCCAAGAGTACGAGCAGTACTTC. The rearrangement uses TRBV18 and TRBJ2-7, with D unresolved. With 3 bases removed from V and 4 bases from J, the gap between germline ends came to 13 bases. CDR1 and CDR2 (germline): KGHSH, LQKENI. The CDR3 is made up of 14 amino acids.

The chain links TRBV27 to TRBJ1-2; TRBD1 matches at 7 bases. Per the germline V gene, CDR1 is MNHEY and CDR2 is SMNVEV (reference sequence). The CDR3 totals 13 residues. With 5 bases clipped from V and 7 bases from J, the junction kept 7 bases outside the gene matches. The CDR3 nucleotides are TGTGCCAGCAGTCGTGACAGGGCTGGTGGCTACACCTTC. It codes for CASSRDRAGGYTF.

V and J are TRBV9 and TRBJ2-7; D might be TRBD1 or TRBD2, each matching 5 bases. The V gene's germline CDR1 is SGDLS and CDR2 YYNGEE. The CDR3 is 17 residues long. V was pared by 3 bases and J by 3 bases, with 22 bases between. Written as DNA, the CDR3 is TGTGCCAGCAGCGCAACACTCCGGGACGCATGGATCTACGAGCAGTACTTC. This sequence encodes CASSATLRDAWIYEQYF.

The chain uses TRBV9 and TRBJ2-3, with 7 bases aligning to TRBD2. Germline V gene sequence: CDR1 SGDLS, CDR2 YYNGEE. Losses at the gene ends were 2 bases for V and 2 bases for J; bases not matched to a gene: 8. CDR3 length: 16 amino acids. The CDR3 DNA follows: TGTGCCAGCAGCGTGGGGCTAGCGGTTCTCACAGATACGCAGTATTTT. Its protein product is CASSVGLAVLTDTQYF.